This entry lists 24 T cell receptor beta chains sequenced from one sample in a study of T cell repertoires in cytomegalovirus infection (dated by TCRdb to the late 2010s). For sequencing, an Illumina HiSeq 1500 was employed. The public reads were run again by TCRdb, first through fastp at Q25 and then through MiXCR, and only productive beta chains were kept. Under each unique CDR3 protein, matching rows form one entry showing the most common genes and DNA. Within this sample are 300,000 or so distinct CDR3 sequences, with around 10% of them counted one time only. The ten most abundant clones make up approximately 2.4% of the sample. Specimen: PBMCs. The receptors shown here come from a human donor in good health (CMV status not recorded). Some clones in this sample may be carry-over from other donors' samples.

This clonotype has a count of ten or more. The chain recombines TRBV5-4 with TRBJ2-3; 11 bases map to TRBD1. V lost 2 bases and J lost 2; bases outside the gene matches: 4. CDR3 length equals 16 residues. Per germline, CDR1 SGHNT and CDR2 YYREEE (reference sequence). DNA for the CDR3: TGTGCCAGCAGCTTTATGGACAGGGGGCACACAGATACGCAGTATTTT. Its protein product is CASSFMDRGHTDTQYF.

The chain employs TRBV5-1 and TRBJ2-2; 7 bases match TRBD1. The CDR3 is 15 residues long. J lost 2 bases, V lost 5 bases, and 6 bases had no gene match. Germline V gene lookup returns CDR1 SGHRS and CDR2 YFSETQ. For the CDR3, the DNA is TGCGCCAGCAGGTCCGGGACAGAAAACACCGGGGAGCTGTTTTTT. Amino acids: CASRSGTENTGELFF.

This clonotype was found a few times. The genes are TRBV5-6 and TRBJ1-2; 7 positions match TRBD1. The V segment lost 6 bases and the J segment 4 bases; nucleotides outside the gene matches: 15. The CDR3 covers 16 residues. Germline CDR1 reads SGHDT; CDR2 reads YYEEEE. CDR3 in amino acids: CASTLLGGRGVYGYTF. The CDR3 region has the DNA TGTGCCAGCACCCTTTTAGGAGGCAGGGGGGTCTATGGCTACACCTTC.

In its sample, this clonotype was seen many times. In this CDR3 the conserved last residue, phenylalanine or tryptophan, is missing, so a read error is likely. The limits of the CDR3 on the DNA are not certain, so only TCRdb's listed CDR3 is given. The chain recombines TRBV7-2 with TRBJ1-2; TRBD1 was called by the table and not checked on the DNA. Germline V gene lookup returns CDR1 SGHTA and CDR2 FQGNSA. The CDR3 has 13 residues if both end residues are counted. CDR3 loop: CASSLAQGNPMSY.

This clonotype came up many times. The CDR3 sequence: CASSFPTGDPYEQYV. The CDR3 region has the DNA TGTGCCAGCAGCTTCCCCACCGGTGACCCCTACGAGCAGTACGTC. The V gene is TRBV7-2, the J gene TRBJ2-7, with D unclear. The V and J ends lost 3 bases and 2 bases respectively, with 14 bases between them. The CDR3 totals 15 residues. Germline-derived CDR1 and CDR2 are SGHTA and FQGNSA.

This clonotype has just a few counts. This chain links TRBV6-2 or TRBV6-3 with TRBJ2-1, with 7 nucleotides matching TRBD2. CDR1 is MNHEY and CDR2 is SVGEGT in the germline V gene. Trimming at V came to 6 bases and at J to 10 bases, leaving 6 bases not matched to a gene. The CDR3 has 12 amino acids. DNA of the CDR3: TGTGCCAGCAGCCCGACTAGCCCCGAGCAGTTCTTC. Translation: CASSPTSPEQFF.

This clonotype was seen ten or more times. The chain combines TRBV6-5 with TRBJ1-2; D is unresolved. This CDR3 comprises 13 residues. Germline V gives CDR1 MNHEY, CDR2 SVGAGI. The germline V and J ends were trimmed by 2 bases and 4 bases, with 8 bases remaining between them. In nucleotides, the CDR3 is TGTGCCAGCAGTTACGACGGGCCCTATGGCTACACCTTC. This encodes CASSYDGPYGYTF.

Ten or more counts support this clonotype. V usage is TRBV7-9 and J usage is TRBJ2-1; TRBD2 aligns across 11 bases. CDR1 and CDR2 from the germline V gene are SEHNR and FQNEAQ (reference sequence). The CDR3 runs 18 residues. Trimming cost V 2 bases and J 3 bases; bases outside gene matches: 9. The CDR3 region is CASSLLPLAGGRYNEQFF. DNA for the CDR3: TGTGCCAGCAGCTTACTCCCTCTAGCGGGGGGCCGCTACAATGAGCAGTTCTTC.

This clonotype has ten or more counts. This sequence joins TRBV7-2 and TRBJ1-1; D is unresolved. Trimming removed 2 bases at V and 2 bases at J, with 9 bases between. CDR1 and CDR2 (germline): SGHTA, FQGNSA. The CDR3 loop spans 14 amino acids. The CDR3 nucleotides read TGTGCCAGCAGCTTAATAGGGTTTAACACTGAAGCTTTCTTT. Amino acids: CASSLIGFNTEAFF.

Of note for this clonotype: One junction end does not reproduce the germline sequence, and a read error may be involved. The chain links TRBV5-1 to TRBJ2-7; 7 bases agree with TRBD1. This CDR3 has 13 residues. Germline values: CDR1 SGHRS, CDR2 YFSETQ. The CDR3 region has the DNA TGCGCCAGCAGGCCACCCGACAGGGACGAGCACTACTTC. This gives the protein CASRPPDRDEHYF.

Comment on this clonotype: A much larger clone lies one base from this, so it may be a read error. The chain carries TRBV2 and TRBJ1-5; D call uncertain. Trimming removed 6 bases from V and 9 bases from J, with 21 bases in between. The length of the CDR3 is 15 residues. Germline values: CDR1 SNHLY, CDR2 FYNNEI. Here the CDR3 reads CASSALTQKDRPQHF. DNA of the CDR3: TGTGCCAGCAGCGCCCTCACCCAAAAGGATCGGCCCCAGCATTTT.

J is TRBJ2-3 and V is TRBV29-1; D might be TRBD1 (6 bases). CDR3 size: 15 residues. With 5 bases removed from V and 2 bases from J, the gap between germline ends came to 17 bases. The germline gives CDR1 SQVTM, CDR2 ANQGSEA. This CDR3 is CSVTKGVRVTDTQYF. CDR3 coding DNA: TGCAGCGTTACTAAGGGGGTCCGGGTCACAGATACGCAGTATTTT.

The rearrangement joins TRBV28 to TRBJ2-5; no firm D call. Trimming removed 6 bases from V and 4 bases from J, with 9 bases in between. CDR3 length: 12 residues. The germline CDR1 and CDR2 sequences are MDHEN and SYDVKM. The CDR3 here is CASSPVRETQYF. Here the CDR3 DNA reads TGTGCCAGCAGCCCTGTTCGAGAGACCCAGTACTTC.

This clonotype came up many times. The V gene is TRBV25-1, the J gene TRBJ2-7, with 7 bases identical to TRBD1. The J segment lost 0 bases and the V segment lost 7 bases, leaving 9 bases of the junction unmatched. The CDR3 is 15 amino acids. From germline, CDR1 is MGHDK and CDR2 SYGVNS. DNA for the CDR3: TGTGCCAGCAACAGGGGATCGGCAAGCTCCTACGAGCAGTACTTC. This encodes CASNRGSASSYEQYF.

This clonotype was detected many times. The chain combines TRBV20-1 with TRBJ2-2; the match to TRBD2 covers 7 bases. CDR1 and CDR2 from the germline V gene are DFQATT and SNEGSKA (reference sequence). The CDR3 extends over 17 amino acids. With 3 bases clipped from V and 4 bases from J, the junction kept 14 bases outside the gene matches. The CDR3 coding sequence is TGCAGTGCTAGGCTCGTGGGAGGGGAAAGAGGCACCGGGGAGCTGTTTTTT. Residues: CSARLVGGERGTGELFF.

This clonotype was recorded many times. The V gene is TRBV7-2, the J gene TRBJ2-3, with unresolved D. V gave up 4 bases and J gave up 6 bases, with 8 bases separating them. The CDR3 is 12 residues long. Per the germline V gene, CDR1 is SGHTA and CDR2 is FQGNSA. The DNA for the CDR3 is TGTGCCAGCAGCTCCGTCACGGATACGCAGTATTTT. Its translation is CASSSVTDTQYF.

The table lists this clonotype with many counts. The chain employs TRBV7-2 and TRBJ1-2, with D possibly matching TRBD1 (5 bases). V was clipped by 0 bases and J by 6 bases, with 14 bases between them. This CDR3 is built from 15 residues. Germline lookup yields CDR1 SGHTA and CDR2 FQGNSA. Written as DNA, the CDR3 is TGTGCCAGCAGCTTAGCGGGGCTGTTGACCCATGGCTACACCTTC. Translating gives CASSLAGLLTHGYTF.

In its sample, this clonotype was seen many times. J is TRBJ1-1 and V is TRBV5-6; D is ambiguous. V lost 3 bases and J 0 bases, leaving 21 bases between the germline ends. The CDR3 length is 18 residues. The germline V gene has CDR1 SGHDT and CDR2 YYEEEE. Here the CDR3 DNA reads TGTGCCAGCAGCTACCCCCTAGGAGCCAGTAATTTGAACACTGAAGCTTTCTTT. Translation gives CASSYPLGASNLNTEAFF.

This clonotype was detected ten times or more. The rearrangement links TRBV29-1 to TRBJ1-1; weak D call: TRBD1 (5 bases). The germline gives CDR1 SQVTM, CDR2 ANQGSEA. The CDR3 runs 14 residues. V was cut by 6 bases and J by 4 bases, with 18 bases left in between. In DNA form, the CDR3 reads TGCAGCGTCGGACCGGGGCCCGAGAGCACTGAAGCTTTCTTT. Its protein product is CSVGPGPESTEAFF.

The chain has TRBV29-1 and TRBJ2-5; a weak D match, TRBD2 (6 bases). Germline values: CDR1 SQVTM, CDR2 ANQGSEA. The germline V and J ends were trimmed by 3 bases and 2 bases, with 10 bases remaining between them. The CDR3 covers 13 residues. CDR3 bases: TGCAGCGTTGATTTGGGACTTCAAGAGACCCAGTACTTC. This sequence encodes CSVDLGLQETQYF.

This clonotype was detected many times. The rearrangement uses TRBV6-4 and TRBJ2-1; 7 bases are a match to TRBD1. Per the germline V gene, CDR1 is MRHNA and CDR2 is SNTAGT. CDR3 length: 15 amino acids. V was pared by 5 bases and J by 1 base, with 5 bases of the junction left unmatched. CDR3 sequence: CASSLGQTSYNEQFF. As DNA, the CDR3 is TGTGCCAGCAGTCTGGGACAGACTTCCTACAATGAGCAGTTCTTC.

This clonotype was observed a handful of times. The chain carries TRBV6-6 and TRBJ1-3; 7 bases match TRBD1. Germline values: CDR1 MNHNY, CDR2 SVGAGI (reference sequence). V was pared by 0 bases and J by 4 bases, with 3 bases of the junction left unmatched. The CDR3 is made up of 15 amino acids. CDR3 sequence reads: CASSYSDREGNTIYF. The CDR3 bases are TGTGCCAGCAGTTACTCTGACAGGGAGGGAAACACCATATATTTT.

The J gene is TRBJ1-2, the V gene TRBV29-1, with TRBD1 matching 11 bases. The germline V gene encodes CDR1 SQVTM and CDR2 ANQGSEA. The CDR3 consists of 14 residues. The V segment lost 7 bases and the J segment 7 bases; nucleotides outside the gene matches: 11. CDR3 protein: CSATAGTGGGGYTF. The CDR3 bases are TGCAGCGCAACTGCCGGGACAGGGGGAGGTGGCTACACCTTC.

The genes are TRBV5-6 and TRBJ2-7; D may be TRBD1 or TRBD2 (6 bases each). The CDR3 is 15 residues long. CDR1 is SGHDT and CDR2 is YYEEEE in the germline V gene. V was clipped by 4 bases and J by 5 bases, with 19 bases between them. DNA for the CDR3: TGTGCCAGCAGCACCGGAGGGGGGCAATTCGACGAGCAGTACGTC. Translated: CASSTGGGQFDEQYV.